This passage covers 19 T cell receptor beta chains from one sample sequenced in a study of blood T cell repertoires in COVID-19. The data were produced by immunoSEQ multiplex PCR, yet TCRdb's version contains in-frame clones alone and is incomplete. The profile covers about 370,000 clones, with roughly nine tenths appearing a single time and approximately 1% taken by the ten largest. Sequenced material: PBMCs or T cells enriched from blood (not recorded which). Receptor source: a man in his late teens or twenties who had recovered from COVID-19.

V usage is TRBV7-9 and J usage is TRBJ2-7, with D possibly TRBD1 on 6 matching bases. The germline CDR1 and CDR2 sequences are SEHNR and FQNEAQ (reference sequence). The CDR3 extends over 17 amino acids. V lost 6 bases and J 5 bases, leaving 26 bases between the germline ends. Here the CDR3 DNA reads TGTGCCAGCAGACATGACTTGGGGGCAGGGATTAGCCACGAGCAGTACTTC. Protein sequence: CASRHDLGAGISHEQYF. The variable domain in full, with the rest retrieved from reference TRBV7-9 and TRBJ2-7, is DTGVSQNPRHKITKRGQNVTFRCDPISEHNRLYWYRQTLGQGPEFLTYFQNEAQLEKSRLLSDRFSAERPKGSFSTLEIQRTEQGDSAMYLCASRHDLGAGISHEQYFGPGTRLTVT.

This clone was seen only once. The chain uses TRBV6-1 and TRBJ2-3; 11 bases line up with TRBD2. Germline-derived CDR1 and CDR2 are MNHNS and SASEGT. CDR3 length equals 15 residues. The junction had 3 bases not matched to a gene; V was cut back by 7 bases and J by 0 bases. The CDR3 DNA is TGTGCCAGCACTAGCGGGAGGACGAGCACAGATACGCAGTATTTT. Translating gives CASTSGRTSTDTQYF.

The chain is built from TRBV2 and TRBJ2-2; 8 nucleotides agree with TRBD1. The V and J ends lost 4 bases and 4 bases, in that order; junction bases with no gene match: 5. The CDR3 has 15 residues. Per the germline V gene, CDR1 is SNHLY and CDR2 is FYNNEI. Written as DNA, the CDR3 is TGTGCCAGCAGTGTTGAACAGGGGGGCACCGGGGAGCTGTTTTTT. Protein product: CASSVEQGGTGELFF.

The gene calls are TRBV6-5 and TRBJ1-5, with D possibly being TRBD1 (6 bases). The CDR3 loop spans 14 amino acids. The V and J ends lost 8 bases and 0 bases respectively, with 11 bases between them. Germline V gives CDR1 MNHEY, CDR2 SVGAGI. The CDR3 DNA is TGTGCCAGCGGGGGCTATTATAGCAATCAGCCCCAGCATTTT. Translating it yields CASGGYYSNQPQHF.

The chain joins TRBV20-1 to TRBJ2-1; TRBD1 might be the D (5 bases). CDR3 size: 11 residues. The germline V gene encodes CDR1 DFQATT and CDR2 SNEGSKA (reference sequence). V was clipped by 5 bases and J by 7 bases, with 9 bases between them. The CDR3: CSASRVNEQFF. The CDR3 DNA follows: TGCAGTGCTTCCAGGGTAAATGAGCAGTTCTTC.

This chain joins TRBV7-2 and TRBJ2-2; no firm D call. The CDR3 is 13 amino acids. CDR1 and CDR2 (germline): SGHTA, FQGNSA. V was pared by 3 bases and J by 6 bases, with 8 bases between. DNA for the CDR3: TGTGCCAGCAGCTTGCCCGGTCCCGGGGAGCTGTTTTTT. Amino acids: CASSLPGPGELFF.

The gene calls are TRBV3-1 (or the pseudogene TRBV3-2) and TRBJ2-4; D is unresolved. V was cut by 7 bases and J by 9 bases, with 19 bases left in between. The germline gives CDR1 LGHDT, CDR2 YNNKEL (reference sequence). The CDR3 sequence is 14 residues long. The CDR3 nucleotides read TGTGCCAGCACCCTACTTGGAGAAGGCGGCATTCAGTACTTC. Its translation is CASTLLGEGGIQYF.

V gene TRBV28 combines with J gene TRBJ1-5; possible D gene TRBD1, 5 bases. Germline CDR1 MDHEN, CDR2 SYDVKM. V was shortened by 6 bases and J by 7 bases, with 10 bases between the two germline ends. This CDR3 has 12 amino acids. The CDR3, as DNA: TGTGCCAGCAGGCACAGGCCCCAGCCCCAGCATTTT. This sequence encodes CASRHRPQPQHF.

CDR3: CASRYRGGEQYF. CDR3 coding DNA: TGTGCCAGCAGATACAGGGGGGGCGAGCAGTACTTC. The chain has TRBV6-5 and TRBJ2-7; a weak D match, TRBD1 (8 bases). V was trimmed by 6 bases and J by 6 bases, leaving 12 bases between them. CDR3 length: 12 residues. Germline CDR1 MNHEY, CDR2 SVGAGI.

This chain connects TRBV9 to TRBJ2-7, with a possible D match to TRBD2 (5 bases). V lost 0 bases, J lost 3 bases, and 16 bases lay in between. The CDR3 is 16 residues long. Germline V CDR1 and CDR2: SGDLS, YYNGEE. CDR3 bases: TGTGCCAGCAGCGTAGGGGGTCTCCTTAGCGTCTACGAGCAGTACTTC. Protein: CASSVGGLLSVYEQYF. Drawing the rest from reference TRBV9 and TRBJ2-7, the complete variable domain is DSGVTQTPKHLITATGQRVTLRCSPRSGDLSVYWYQQSLDQGLQFLIQYYNGEERAKGNILERFSAQQFPDLHSELNLSSLELGDSALYFCASSVGGLLSVYEQYFGPGTRLTVT.

J is TRBJ2-7 and V is TRBV28, with 10 bases identical to TRBD2. This CDR3 has 16 residues. V lost 7 bases to trimming and J lost 2 bases; unmatched junction nucleotides: 11. Germline V CDR1 and CDR2: MDHEN, SYDVKM. The CDR3 reads CASISSPSGGTYEQYF. CDR3 coding DNA: TGTGCCAGCATTTCGTCCCCTAGCGGGGGTACCTACGAGCAGTACTTC.

This chain connects TRBV28 to TRBJ1-4, with a tentative D call TRBD1 (5 bases). Germline assignment: CDR1 MDHEN and CDR2 SYDVKM. V lost 9 bases, J lost 8 bases, and 19 bases lay in between. The CDR3 runs 14 residues. The DNA of the CDR3 is TGTGCCAGTGATCGAGGAGGGGTAATCGAAAAACTGTTTTTT. This encodes CASDRGGVIEKLFF.

The V gene is TRBV5-6, the J gene TRBJ1-2; D not resolved. The V gene lost 3 bases and the J gene lost 5 bases, with 8 bases spanning the gap. Germline assignment: CDR1 SGHDT and CDR2 YYEEEE. CDR3 length: 12 residues. The CDR3 DNA is TGTGCCAGCAGCTCCAACAAATATGGCTACACCTTC. Translated: CASSSNKYGYTF. Full variable domain (missing parts from reference TRBV5-6 and TRBJ1-2): DAGVTQSPTHLIKTRGQQVTLRCSPKSGHDTVSWYQQALGQGPQFIFQYYEEEERQRGNFPDRFSGHQFPNYSSELNVNALLLGDSALYLCASSSNKYGYTFGSGTRLTVV.

With respect to this clone: Other DNA sequences in the same sample also yield this CDR3. The genes are TRBV11-2 and TRBJ2-1; TRBD2 matches 12 bases. The CDR3 runs to 16 residues. Germline V lookup: CDR1 SGHAT, CDR2 FQNNGV. V was pared by 5 bases and J by 4 bases, with 6 bases of the junction left unmatched. The CDR3 here is CASSLRLAGVYNEQFF. The CDR3 nucleotides read TGTGCCAGCAGCCTCCGACTAGCGGGGGTTTACAATGAGCAGTTCTTC.

The chain carries TRBV5-1 and TRBJ2-2; tentative D call: TRBD1 (5 bases). The CDR3 consists of 16 residues. Germline lookup yields CDR1 SGHRS and CDR2 YFSETQ. The V gene lost 1 base and the J gene lost 3 bases, with 13 bases spanning the gap. In DNA form, the CDR3 reads TGCGCCAGCAGCTTGTTGCCCAGGGCCGACACCGGGGAGCTGTTTTTT. Protein product: CASSLLPRADTGELFF.

This chain links TRBV6-5 with TRBJ2-3; D perhaps matches TRBD2 (5 bases). This CDR3 comprises 13 residues. Germline V gives CDR1 MNHEY, CDR2 SVGAGI. V lost 8 bases, J lost 2 bases, and 11 bases lay in between. DNA for the CDR3: TGTGCCAGCTCGAGGGAATACACAGATACGCAGTATTTT. It is translated as CASSREYTDTQYF.

The chain links TRBV29-1 to TRBJ1-5, with D possibly matching TRBD1 (5 bases). Trimming removed 4 bases from V and 0 bases from J, with 10 bases in between. Germline lookup yields CDR1 SQVTM and CDR2 ANQGSEA. The CDR3 has 14 amino acids. In nucleotides, the CDR3 is TGCAGCGTTGGGGTACAGGATAGCAATCAGCCCCAGCATTTT. It yields the protein CSVGVQDSNQPQHF.

The CDR3 reads CASSDRGYSNQPQHF. Written as DNA, the CDR3 is TGTGCCAGCAGTGACCGGGGTTATAGCAATCAGCCCCAGCATTTT. The chain links TRBV28 to TRBJ1-5; D ambiguous. CDR1 and CDR2 from the germline V gene are MDHEN and SYDVKM. Trimming took off 5 bases at V and 0 bases at J, with 11 bases between the two ends. This CDR3 contains 15 residues.

The chain joins TRBV7-9 to TRBJ2-7; tentatively, D is TRBD1 (6 bases). Trimming shortened V by 1 base and J by 4 bases, and 8 bases separated the two germline ends. The CDR3 loop spans 13 amino acids. Looked up from germline, CDR1 is SEHNR and CDR2 is FQNEAQ (reference sequence). The CDR3 DNA sequence: TGTGCCAGCAGCTTAGGGACAGTTTACGAGCAGTACTTC. It is translated as CASSLGTVYEQYF.